Listed below are T cell receptor beta chains from one sample, sequenced in a study of a mutant IDH1 vaccine in newly diagnosed glioma. TCRdb's table, derived via immunoSEQ multiplex PCR, lists solely in-frame clones and lacks some. In the table there are 30,000 to 40,000 clones, more than 90% of which are singletons. This specimen consisted of PBMCs, obtained from a glioma patient treated with radiotherapy, temozolomide or both. These receptor sequences come from a young man with glioma. CDR3s include the opening cysteine and the closing phenylalanine or tryptophan. Fields, in order: clone size, V gene, D gene, J gene, CDR3 DNA, CDR3 protein. A D gene is named only where the DNA matches it firmly. The listing skips clone size in some rows; elsewhere it reads once, few, many or a size class.

once,TRBV28,-,TRBJ1-1,TGTGCCAGCACCCGGGGAAACCTAGGGGGGATTTTTACTAAGGGTGAAGCTTTCTTT,CASTRGNLGGIFTKGEAFF
-,TRBV19,-,TRBJ2-7,TGTGCCAGTAGTTGGGGGAGGACCTACTCCTACGAGCAGTACTTC,CASSWGRTYSYEQYF
-,TRBV4-2,TRBD1,TRBJ1-1,TGTGCCAGCAGCCAACAGACAGGGGGCGCGGTGAACACTGAAGCTTTCTTT,CASSQQTGGAVNTEAFF
-,TRBV18,TRBD2,TRBJ2-7,TGTGCCAGCTCACCAGAAAGCGGGAATACGGAGCAGTACTTC,CASSPESGNTEQYF
once,TRBV6-5,-,TRBJ1-2,TGTGCCAGCAGTAGGAGACAGCTCTATGGCTACACCTTC,CASSRRQLYGYTF
-,TRBV6-5,-,TRBJ1-5,TGTACATCAGGGAATCGCAATCAGCCCCAGCATTTT,CTSGNRNQPQHF
-,TRBV11-1,-,TRBJ1-2,TGTGCCAGCAGCTCAGAAAACTATGGCTACACCTTC,CASSSENYGYTF
-,TRBV4-2,-,TRBJ1-4,TGTGCCAGCAGCCAAGATCGAGCGATACGGGGAGTTAACGAAAAACTGTTTTTT,CASSQDRAIRGVNEKLFF
few,TRBV7-3,-,TRBJ2-2,TGTGCCAGCAGAATGGGGGGAGAAGGGAGCGGGGAGCTGTTTTTT,CASRMGGEGSGELFF
-,TRBV29-1,TRBD1,TRBJ1-2,TGCAGCGCCCGGGACAGGGGTGGCTATGGCTACACCTTC,CSARDRGGYGYTF
-,TRBV2,-,TRBJ2-7,TGTGCCAGCTTCCCGAGGGCAGGTTCCTACGAGCAGTACTTC,CASFPRAGSYEQYF
-,TRBV29-1,-,TRBJ2-7,TGCAGCGTTGAAGACCACTACGAGCAGTACTTC,CSVEDHYEQYF
-,TRBV15,-,TRBJ1-3,TGTGCCACCAGCAATCGGGGAGGGTCAATCGGAAACACCATATATTTT,CATSNRGGSIGNTIYF
-,TRBV2,TRBD1,TRBJ1-5,TGTGCCAGCAGTACCGGGACAGGGGGCCATCAGCCCCAGCATTTT,CASSTGTGGHQPQHF
-,TRBV4-2,-,TRBJ2-7,TGTGCCAGCAGCCAAGAGGGGGGGGCGTTTTACGAGCAGTACTTC,CASSQEGGAFYEQYF
-,TRBV6-4,-,TRBJ2-4,TGTGCCAGCAGTCTCGACGGCTCGGCCAAAAACATTCAGTACTTC,CASSLDGSAKNIQYF
-,TRBV29-1,TRBD2,TRBJ2-5,TGCAGCGTTGTTTCCCAGGGAGGGTTACAAGAGACCCAGTACTTC,CSVVSQGGLQETQYF
-,TRBV2,-,TRBJ1-2,TGTGCCAGCAGGGACTACAACTGGTATGGCTACACCTTC,CASRDYNWYGYTF
-,TRBV5-6,TRBD2,TRBJ2-5,TGTGCCAGCAGCTCGGCGCTTCTGGGACTAGCCGGACCAGAGACCCAGTACTTC,CASSSALLGLAGPETQYF
-,TRBV30,TRBD1,TRBJ2-7,TGTGCCTGGAGTGGGACAGGGGCCTCCTACGAGCAGTACTTC,CAWSGTGASYEQYF
-,TRBV7-9,-,TRBJ1-2,TGTGCCAGCAGCCCACCAGAACTGGTCTATGGCTACACCTTC,CASSPPELVYGYTF
-,TRBV5-4,TRBD2,TRBJ2-2,TGTGCCAGCAGCTTGGCCGGGACTAGACAGTTCACCGGGGAGCTGTTTTTT,CASSLAGTRQFTGELFF
-,TRBV7-8,TRBD2,TRBJ2-7,TGTGCCAGCAGCCCACGGGAGGGGGGCGAGCAGTACTTC,CASSPREGGEQYF
-,TRBV2,-,TRBJ1-2,TGTGCCAGCAGGGGGCCCGGCTATGGCTACACCTTC,CASRGPGYGYTF
once,TRBV2,-,TRBJ1-3,TGTGCCAGCGGATGGGGGGGTGCGTCGGGAAACACCATATATTTT,CASGWGGASGNTIYF
-,TRBV2,TRBD1,TRBJ1-2,TGTGCCAGCAGGAGACAGGGGAATGATGGCTACACCTTC,CASRRQGNDGYTF
-,TRBV6-1,-,TRBJ1-1,TGTGCCAGCAGTCGCACGGGAATTAGGACTGAAGCTTTCTTT,CASSRTGIRTEAFF
-,TRBV5-5,TRBD2,TRBJ2-5,TGTGCCAGCAGCTTAACTAGCGGGATGCAAGAGACCCAGTACTTC,CASSLTSGMQETQYF
-,TRBV7-9,-,TRBJ2-5,TGTGCCAGCAGCAACGGGGAGACCCAGTACTTC,CASSNGETQYF
few,TRBV5-1,TRBD1,TRBJ2-5,TGCGCCAGCAGCTTGGGGGACAGGGAGGGCCAAGAGACCCAGTACTTC,CASSLGDREGQETQYF
-,TRBV7-9,TRBD1,TRBJ2-1,TGTGCCAGCAGCTTAGTAAGTGGGACAGGGGTAAGCAATGAGCAGTTCTTC,CASSLVSGTGVSNEQFF
-,TRBV27,TRBD1,TRBJ2-7,TGTGCCAGCAGTTTAGTGGGACAGGGGGTCCAGAGGCAGTACTTC,CASSLVGQGVQRQYF